Below are 30 T cell receptor beta chains sequenced from a single sample in a study of CD8 T cells in Susac syndrome. With random hexamers, about 0.45 to 1 ug RNA was reverse transcribed. TCRdb fed the immunoSEQ multiplex PCR reads into MiXCR, producing one record per CDR3 protein. The table shows nearly 70,000 distinct CDR3 sequences, with 85% to 95% occurring only once. Sequencing input: CD8+ T cells from PBMCs. These TCRs come from a human donor in good health.

This chain connects TRBV14 to TRBJ1-6; TRBD1 matches 9 bases. The CDR3 loop spans 16 amino acids. After removal of 1 base from V and 9 bases from J, the junction contained 7 bases not matched to a gene. From germline, CDR1 is SGHDN and CDR2 FVKESK. The CDR3 sequence is CASSQAYRGRISPLHF. CDR3 coding DNA: TGTGCCAGCAGCCAAGCCTACAGGGGGCGAATTTCACCCCTCCACTTT.

This clonotype has a single count. The chain carries TRBV20-1 and TRBJ2-5; 9 bases align to TRBD1. Germline CDR1 reads DFQATT; CDR2 reads SNEGSKA (reference sequence). With V trimmed by 4 bases and J by 5 bases, 11 bases remained unmatched. The CDR3 runs 15 residues. CDR3 in amino acids: CSANNRGQEGETQYF. CDR3 DNA sequence: TGCAGTGCTAATAACAGGGGGCAAGAGGGGGAGACCCAGTACTTC.

This chain joins TRBV20-1 and TRBJ2-7; weak D call: TRBD2 (6 bases). Between the trimmed V and J ends, which lost 6 bases and 5 bases, there was a span of 17 bases. The CDR3 covers 13 residues. Per germline, CDR1 DFQATT and CDR2 SNEGSKA (reference sequence). The CDR3 bases are TGCAGTGCGTCAACAGGAGGGGCGGACGAGCAGTACTTC. Its protein is CSASTGGADEQYF.

J is TRBJ2-5 and V is TRBV29-1, with 10 bases aligning to TRBD1. Trimming at V came to 7 bases and at J to 7 bases, leaving 18 bases not matched to a gene. The germline V gene has CDR1 SQVTM and CDR2 ANQGSEA. The CDR3 runs 16 residues. The CDR3 protein is CSAVDRDRGPLRTQYF. Written as DNA, the CDR3 is TGCAGCGCCGTGGACCGGGACAGGGGACCATTGAGGACCCAGTACTTC.

The gene calls are TRBV7-9 and TRBJ2-7; tentatively, D is TRBD1 (8 bases). Germline V gives CDR1 SEHNR, CDR2 FQNEAQ (reference sequence). Trimming cost V 6 bases and J 3 bases, with 18 bases left between them. The CDR3 runs to 15 residues. This chain's CDR3 is CASRLRAGQDYEQYF. CDR3 nucleotides: TGTGCCAGCAGGTTACGAGCGGGACAGGACTACGAGCAGTACTTC. The full variable domain, completed using reference TRBV7-9 and TRBJ2-7, is DTGVSQNPRHKITKRGQNVTFRCDPISEHNRLYWYRQTLGQGPEFLTYFQNEAQLEKSRLLSDRFSAERPKGSFSTLEIQRTEQGDSAMYLCASRLRAGQDYEQYFGPGTRLTVT.

This clonotype was found a few times. The chain employs TRBV6-5 and TRBJ2-1, with TRBD1 matching over 8 bases. This CDR3 contains 15 residues. CDR1 and CDR2 (germline): MNHEY, SVGAGI. V dropped 6 bases and J dropped 5; count of bases not matched to a gene: 9. CDR3 in DNA: TGTGCCAGCAGCCCCGGACAGGGAATCCACAATGAGCAGTTCTTC. Amino acids: CASSPGQGIHNEQFF.

The chain recombines TRBV28 with TRBJ1-1, with unresolved D. CDR1 and CDR2 (germline): MDHEN, SYDVKM. Trimming removed 1 base from V and 6 bases from J, with 9 bases in between. This CDR3 region has 13 residues. DNA for the CDR3: TGTGCCAGCAGTTTATCCCCCGGGGCTGAAGCTTTCTTT. Translated: CASSLSPGAEAFF.

This clonotype appeared once. V usage is TRBV7-2 and J usage is TRBJ2-1; perhaps TRBD1 as D (5 bases). V gave up 5 bases and J gave up 2 bases, with 7 bases separating them. This CDR3 spans 13 amino acids. Germline values: CDR1 SGHTA, CDR2 FQGNSA. The CDR3 nucleotides read TGTGCCAGCAGCGGGGCCCCCTACAATGAGCAGTTCTTC. This codes for CASSGAPYNEQFF.

This clonotype occurred once. The rearrangement uses TRBV20-1 and TRBJ2-1, with TRBD1 matching 8 bases. Trimming took 3 bases from V and 8 from J; bases not matched to a gene: 6. There are 13 residues in the CDR3. Germline V gene data show CDR1 as DFQATT and CDR2 as SNEGSKA (reference sequence). CDR3 DNA sequence: TGCAGTGCTAGGGGACAGGCACTCTATGAGCAGTTCTTC. Protein sequence: CSARGQALYEQFF.

The chain carries TRBV20-1 and TRBJ1-2; 7 bases line up with TRBD1. The length of the CDR3 is 18 residues. Germline values: CDR1 DFQATT, CDR2 SNEGSKA (reference sequence). J lost 8 bases, V lost 0 bases, and 21 bases had no gene match. In DNA form, the CDR3 reads TGCAGTGCTAGAGATCCGGACAGGACTATGGCGCGGAGGAAGGGCTACACCTTC. This encodes CSARDPDRTMARRKGYTF.

The chain is built from TRBV2 and TRBJ2-7; TRBD2 matches 8 bases. The CDR3 is 13 amino acids. V was pared by 7 bases and J by 6 bases, with 8 bases of the junction left unmatched. CDR1 SNHLY and CDR2 FYNNEI come from the germline V gene. Written as DNA, the CDR3 is TGTGCCAGCACTCCCCCGGGGGGGTTCGAGCAGTACTTC. Its translation is CASTPPGGFEQYF.

The genes are TRBV2 and TRBJ2-5; TRBD2 aligns across 8 bases. The germline V gene has CDR1 SNHLY and CDR2 FYNNEI. J was trimmed by 0 bases and V by 5 bases; bases with no gene match: 8. CDR3 length: 16 amino acids. The CDR3 protein is CASSSTQREHQETQYF. For the CDR3, the DNA is TGTGCCAGCAGTTCTACCCAGCGGGAGCACCAAGAGACCCAGTACTTC.

V and J are TRBV28 and TRBJ2-7, with TRBD2 as a possible D gene (6 bases). The germline V and J ends were trimmed by 1 base and 0 bases, with 13 bases remaining between them. This CDR3 is 16 amino acids long. Germline CDR1 is MDHEN and CDR2 is SYDVKM. This CDR3 reads CASSLFGDSDSYEQYF. The CDR3 DNA is TGTGCCAGCAGTTTATTCGGGGACTCTGACTCCTACGAGCAGTACTTC.

CDR3 amino acids: CASSSGRREYNEQFF. CDR3 coding DNA: TGTGCCAGCAGCTCGGGCCGGAGGGAGTACAATGAGCAGTTCTTC. The chain joins TRBV7-9 to TRBJ2-1; possibly TRBD2 for D (6 bases). The CDR3 runs 15 residues. The V and J ends lost 4 bases and 4 bases respectively, with 14 bases between them. The germline V gene encodes CDR1 SEHNR and CDR2 FQNEAQ (reference sequence).

The gene calls are TRBV12-3 or TRBV12-4 and TRBJ1-2; D is possibly TRBD1 (5 bases). The CDR3 loop spans 11 amino acids. The V and J ends lost 4 bases and 9 bases respectively, with 9 bases between them. The DNA of the CDR3 is TGTGCCAGCAGTTGGAGGGGCAGCTACACCTTC. Its protein is CASSWRGSYTF.

The chain recombines TRBV9 with TRBJ2-2, with 10 bases matching TRBD1. The ends lost 4 bases at V and 3 bases at J; junction bases unmatched: 9. This CDR3 contains 17 residues. Germline V gene lookup returns CDR1 SGDLS and CDR2 YYNGEE. This chain's CDR3 is CASSPRGQGYYTGELFF. The CDR3 region has the DNA TGTGCCAGCAGCCCCCGGGGACAGGGGTATTACACCGGGGAGCTGTTTTTT.

This sequence joins TRBV28 and TRBJ2-7; 7 bases fit TRBD1. The CDR3 runs to 12 residues. The germline V gene encodes CDR1 MDHEN and CDR2 SYDVKM. Losses at the gene ends were 4 bases for V and 5 bases for J; bases not matched to a gene: 2. This CDR3 is CASSSTGNEQYF. The CDR3 DNA sequence: TGTGCCAGCAGTTCGACAGGGAACGAGCAGTACTTC.

The CDR3 here is CASSRQGTLNGYTF. The CDR3 region has the DNA TGTGCCAGCAGCCGACAGGGAACACTGAACGGCTACACCTTC. The chain has TRBV7-9 and TRBJ1-2, with 7 bases lining up with TRBD1. CDR1 is SEHNR, CDR2 FQNEAQ, per germline (reference sequence). The CDR3 spans 14 residues. V lost 5 bases to trimming and J lost 8 bases; unmatched junction nucleotides: 11.

This chain uses TRBV4-1 with TRBJ2-7; unclear D gene. This CDR3 comprises 13 residues. The germline V gene has CDR1 MGHRA and CDR2 YSYEKL. Trimming removed 1 base from V and 6 bases from J, with 10 bases in between. The CDR3 loop reads CASSQAVPFEQYF. The CDR3 DNA sequence: TGCGCCAGCAGCCAAGCGGTCCCCTTCGAGCAGTACTTC.

This sequence joins TRBV5-1 and TRBJ2-7; D is unclear. Germline V gene sequence: CDR1 SGHRS, CDR2 YFSETQ. V was shortened by 0 bases and J by 2 bases, with 9 bases between the two germline ends. The CDR3 has 14 amino acids. Here the CDR3 DNA reads TGCGCCAGCAGCTTGGTTTCAGGACCCTACGAGCAGTACGTC. It translates to CASSLVSGPYEQYV.

The CDR3 sequence is CAISEKFYEQYF. In DNA, the CDR3 is TGTGCCATCAGTGAGAAGTTCTACGAGCAGTACTTC. This rearrangement joins TRBV10-3 to TRBJ2-7; no reliable D call. Trimming shortened V by 2 bases and J by 3 bases, and 5 bases separated the two germline ends. The CDR3 is 12 residues long. CDR1 ENHRY and CDR2 SYGVKD come from the germline V gene.

This clonotype was counted only a few times. The chain combines TRBV27 with TRBJ2-7, with D hard to call. Per germline, CDR1 MNHEY and CDR2 SMNVEV (reference sequence). Trimming cost V 2 bases and J 3 bases, with 8 bases left between them. The CDR3 length is 13 residues. The CDR3 reads CASSLDGFYEQYF. CDR3 DNA: TGTGCCAGCAGTTTAGACGGGTTCTACGAGCAGTACTTC.

This chain connects TRBV24-1 to TRBJ1-1; 7 nucleotides match TRBD1. CDR1 and CDR2 from the germline V gene are KGHDR and SFDVKD. There are 14 residues in the CDR3. V dropped 3 bases and J dropped 4; count of bases not matched to a gene: 4. The CDR3 reads CATSDDRVGTEAFF. The CDR3 coding sequence is TGTGCCACCAGTGATGACAGGGTGGGCACTGAAGCTTTCTTT.

V is TRBV4-1 and J is TRBJ1-2; 9 bases line up with TRBD1. Per the germline V gene, CDR1 is MGHRA and CDR2 is YSYEKL. Losses at the gene ends were 3 bases for V and 8 bases for J; bases not matched to a gene: 7. The CDR3 is 14 amino acids. The CDR3 nucleotides read TGCGCCAGCAGCCAGGACAGGGGAGACTTAGGCTACACCTTC. Translating gives CASSQDRGDLGYTF.

This clonotype was seen more than once but under ten times. The rearrangement joins TRBV12-3 or TRBV12-4 to TRBJ2-7; the match to TRBD1 covers 8 bases. CDR3 length: 14 residues. Trimming removed 3 bases from V and 3 bases from J; junction bases left unmatched: 4. CDR3 sequence (DNA): TGTGCCAGCAGTTTGACAGGGGCGTTCTACGAGCAGTACTTC. It codes for CASSLTGAFYEQYF.

The gene calls are TRBV9 and TRBJ1-3; D ambiguous. The CDR3 length is 14 residues. Deletions cut 0 bases from V and 3 bases from J, with 7 bases between. Germline values: CDR1 SGDLS, CDR2 YYNGEE. The chain's CDR3 is CASSVAVGGNTIYF. CDR3 DNA: TGTGCCAGCAGCGTAGCTGTCGGTGGAAACACCATATATTTT. Looking up the rest from reference TRBV9 and TRBJ1-3 gives the full variable domain: DSGVTQTPKHLITATGQRVTLRCSPRSGDLSVYWYQQSLDQGLQFLIQYYNGEERAKGNILERFSAQQFPDLHSELNLSSLELGDSALYFCASSVAVGGNTIYFGEGSWLTVV.

This clonotype appeared once. Compared with germline, one end of the junction differs, possibly owing to a read error. This chain connects TRBV6-2 or TRBV6-3 to TRBJ2-2, with 7 positions matching TRBD2. This CDR3 region has 14 residues. Germline lookup yields CDR1 MNHEY and CDR2 SVGEGT. The CDR3: CASNYQGGTGELFF. The CDR3, as DNA: TGTGCCAGCAATTACCAGGGAGGGACCGGGGAGCTGTTTTTT.

There are a few counts of this clonotype. The V gene is TRBV19, the J gene TRBJ2-2, with no clear D. Germline assignment: CDR1 LNHDA and CDR2 SQIVND (reference sequence). There are 13 residues in the CDR3. Trimming left V 3 bases short and J 5 bases short, with 7 bases between. CDR3 in amino acids: CASSISQTGELFF. CDR3 coding DNA: TGTGCCAGTAGTATCTCTCAGACCGGGGAGCTGTTTTTT.

The chain couples TRBV5-6 to TRBJ1-2; D ambiguous. V was clipped by 1 base and J by 8 bases, with 12 bases between them. Germline assignment: CDR1 SGHDT and CDR2 YYEEEE. The CDR3 totals 13 residues. DNA of the CDR3: TGTGCCAGCAGCTTGCCTCTCAGCGGGGGCTACACCTTC. The encoded protein is CASSLPLSGGYTF.

The chain combines TRBV19 with TRBJ2-7; 8 bases are a match to TRBD2. The CDR3 is 12 amino acids. Germline values: CDR1 LNHDA, CDR2 SQIVND (reference sequence). The J segment lost 0 bases and the V segment lost 10 bases, leaving 2 bases of the junction unmatched. The CDR3 here is CATGGASYEQYF. CDR3 nucleotide sequence: TGTGCCACGGGGGGGGCCTCCTACGAGCAGTACTTC.